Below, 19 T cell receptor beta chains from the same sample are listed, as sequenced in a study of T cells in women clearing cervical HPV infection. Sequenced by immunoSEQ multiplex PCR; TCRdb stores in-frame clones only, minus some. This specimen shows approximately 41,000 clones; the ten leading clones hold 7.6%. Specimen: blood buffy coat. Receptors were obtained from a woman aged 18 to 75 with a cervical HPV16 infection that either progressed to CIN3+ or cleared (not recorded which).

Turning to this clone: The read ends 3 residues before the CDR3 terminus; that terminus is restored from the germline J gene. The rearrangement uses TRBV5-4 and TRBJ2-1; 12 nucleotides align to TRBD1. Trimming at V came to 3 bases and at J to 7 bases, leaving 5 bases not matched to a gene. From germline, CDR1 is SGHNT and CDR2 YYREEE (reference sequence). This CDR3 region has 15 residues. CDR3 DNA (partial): TGTGCCAGCAGCTCGGGACAGGGGGCAAGGAATGAG. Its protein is CASSSGQGARNE. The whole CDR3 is CASSSGQGARNEQFF. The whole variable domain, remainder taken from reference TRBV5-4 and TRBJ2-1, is ETGVTQSPTHLIKTRGQQVTLRCSSQSGHNTVSWYQQALGQGPQFIFQYYREEENGRGNFPPRFSGLQFPNYSSELNVNALELDDSALYLCASSSGQGARNEQFFGPGTRLTVL.

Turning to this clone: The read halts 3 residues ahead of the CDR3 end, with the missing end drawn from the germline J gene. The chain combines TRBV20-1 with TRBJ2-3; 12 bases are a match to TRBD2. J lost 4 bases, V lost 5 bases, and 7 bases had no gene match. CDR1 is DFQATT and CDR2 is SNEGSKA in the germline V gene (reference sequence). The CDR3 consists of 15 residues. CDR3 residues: CSASKLAGGPDTQYF. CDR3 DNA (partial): TGCAGTGCTTCTAAACTAGCGGGAGGACCAGATACG.

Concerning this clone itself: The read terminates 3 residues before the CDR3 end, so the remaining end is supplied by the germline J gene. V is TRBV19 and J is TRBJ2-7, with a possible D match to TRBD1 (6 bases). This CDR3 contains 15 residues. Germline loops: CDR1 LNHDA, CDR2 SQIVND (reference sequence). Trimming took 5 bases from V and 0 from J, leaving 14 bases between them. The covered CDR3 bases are TGTGCCAGTAGTTCGGACAGCCTAGTCTCCTACGAG. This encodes CASSSDSLVSYE. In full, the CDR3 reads CASSSDSLVSYEQYF.

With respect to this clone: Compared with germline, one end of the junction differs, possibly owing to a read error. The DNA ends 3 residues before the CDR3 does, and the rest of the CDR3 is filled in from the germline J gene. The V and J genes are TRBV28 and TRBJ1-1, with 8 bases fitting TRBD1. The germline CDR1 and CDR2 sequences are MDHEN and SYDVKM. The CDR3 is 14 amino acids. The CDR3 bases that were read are TGTGCCAGCAGTGTCACAGGGGGAAACACTGAG. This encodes CASSVTGGNTE. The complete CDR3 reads CASSVTGGNTEAFF.

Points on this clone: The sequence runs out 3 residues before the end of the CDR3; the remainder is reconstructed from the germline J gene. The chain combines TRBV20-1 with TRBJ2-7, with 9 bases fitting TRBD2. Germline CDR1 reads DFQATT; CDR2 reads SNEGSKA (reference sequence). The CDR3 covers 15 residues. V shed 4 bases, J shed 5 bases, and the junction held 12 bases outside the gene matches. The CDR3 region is CSATLSGSSTHEQYF. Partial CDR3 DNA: TGCAGTGCTACCCTTAGCGGGAGTAGCACCCACGAG.

The sequenced CDR3 bases are TGCAGTGCTACACGGGGAGACTATGGC. Its translation: CSATRGDYG. The full CDR3 is CSATRGDYGYTF. The rearrangement joins TRBV20-1 to TRBJ1-2; D ambiguous. The CDR3 is cut off 3 residues early in the read; its end comes from the germline J gene. The germline V and J ends were trimmed by 4 bases and 3 bases, with 9 bases remaining between them. Germline lookup yields CDR1 DFQATT and CDR2 SNEGSKA (reference sequence). This CDR3 comprises 12 residues.

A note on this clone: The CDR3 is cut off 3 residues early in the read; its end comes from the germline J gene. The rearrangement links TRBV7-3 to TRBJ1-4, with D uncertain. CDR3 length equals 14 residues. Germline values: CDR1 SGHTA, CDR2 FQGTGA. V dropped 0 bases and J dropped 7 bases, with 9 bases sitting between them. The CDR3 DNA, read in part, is TGTGCCAGCAGCTTAACCCCAGGAAGTGAAAAA. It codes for CASSLTPGSEK. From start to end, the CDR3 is CASSLTPGSEKLFF.

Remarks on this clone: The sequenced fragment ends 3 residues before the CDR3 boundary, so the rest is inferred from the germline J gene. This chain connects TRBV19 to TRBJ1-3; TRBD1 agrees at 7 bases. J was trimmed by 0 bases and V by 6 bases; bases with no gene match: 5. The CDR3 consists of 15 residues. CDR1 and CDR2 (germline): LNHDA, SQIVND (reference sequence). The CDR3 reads CASRQDRISGNTIYF. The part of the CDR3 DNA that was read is TGTGCCAGTAGGCAGGACAGGATCTCTGGAAACACC.

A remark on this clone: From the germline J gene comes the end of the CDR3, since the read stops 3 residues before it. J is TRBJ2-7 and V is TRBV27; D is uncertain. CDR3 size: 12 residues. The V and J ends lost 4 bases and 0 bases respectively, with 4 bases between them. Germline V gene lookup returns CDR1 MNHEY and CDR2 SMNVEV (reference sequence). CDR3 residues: CASSSYSYEQYF. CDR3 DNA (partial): TGTGCCAGCAGTTCCTACTCCTACGAG.

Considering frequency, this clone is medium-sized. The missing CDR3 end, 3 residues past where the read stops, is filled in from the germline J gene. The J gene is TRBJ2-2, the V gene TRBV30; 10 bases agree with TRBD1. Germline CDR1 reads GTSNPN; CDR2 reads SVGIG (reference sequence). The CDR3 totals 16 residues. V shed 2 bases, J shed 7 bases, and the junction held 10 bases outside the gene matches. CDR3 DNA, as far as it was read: TGTGCCTGGAGTACGGAGACAGGGGGCTGGCACGGGGAG. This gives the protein CAWSTETGGWHGE. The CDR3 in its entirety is CAWSTETGGWHGELFF.

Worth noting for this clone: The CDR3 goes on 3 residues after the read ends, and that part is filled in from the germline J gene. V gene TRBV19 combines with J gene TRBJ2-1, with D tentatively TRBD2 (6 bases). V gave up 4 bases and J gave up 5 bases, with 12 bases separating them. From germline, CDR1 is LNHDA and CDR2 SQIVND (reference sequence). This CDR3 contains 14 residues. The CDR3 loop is CASSNGGENNEQFF. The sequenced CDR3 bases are TGTGCCAGTAGTAACGGAGGGGAAAACAATGAG.

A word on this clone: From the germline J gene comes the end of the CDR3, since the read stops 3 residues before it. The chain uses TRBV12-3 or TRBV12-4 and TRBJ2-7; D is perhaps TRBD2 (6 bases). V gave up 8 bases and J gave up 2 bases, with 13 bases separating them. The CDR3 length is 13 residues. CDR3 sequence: CASGGTPTYEQYF. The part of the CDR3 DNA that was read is TGTGCCAGCGGGGGGACTCCAACCTACGAG.

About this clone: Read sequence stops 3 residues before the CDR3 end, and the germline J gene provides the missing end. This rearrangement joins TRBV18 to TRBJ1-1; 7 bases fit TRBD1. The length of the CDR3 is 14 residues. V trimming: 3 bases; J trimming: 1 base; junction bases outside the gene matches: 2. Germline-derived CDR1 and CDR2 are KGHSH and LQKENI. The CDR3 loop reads CASSPGQPNTEAFF. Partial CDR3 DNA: TGTGCCAGCTCACCGGGACAGCCGAACACTGAA.

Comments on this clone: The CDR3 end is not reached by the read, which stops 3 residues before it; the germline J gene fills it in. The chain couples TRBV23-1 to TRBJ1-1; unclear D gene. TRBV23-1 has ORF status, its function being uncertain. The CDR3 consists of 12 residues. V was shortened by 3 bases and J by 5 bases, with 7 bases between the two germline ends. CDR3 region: CASSHPPTEAFF. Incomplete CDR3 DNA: TGCGCCAGCAGTCATCCCCCGACTGAA.

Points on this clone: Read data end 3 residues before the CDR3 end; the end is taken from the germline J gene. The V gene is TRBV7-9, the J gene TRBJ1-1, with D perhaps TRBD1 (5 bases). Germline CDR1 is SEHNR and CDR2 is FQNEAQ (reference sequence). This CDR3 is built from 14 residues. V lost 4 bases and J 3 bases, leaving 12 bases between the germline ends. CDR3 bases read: TGTGCCAGCAGCTCGGCAGGGTCTCACACTGAA. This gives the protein CASSSAGSHTE. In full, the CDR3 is CASSSAGSHTEAFF.

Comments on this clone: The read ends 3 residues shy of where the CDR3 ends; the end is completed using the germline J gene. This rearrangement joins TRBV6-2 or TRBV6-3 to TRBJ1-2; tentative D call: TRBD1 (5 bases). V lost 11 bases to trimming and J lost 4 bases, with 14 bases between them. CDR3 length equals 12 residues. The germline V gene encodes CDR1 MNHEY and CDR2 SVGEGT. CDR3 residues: CAAEGRGYGYTF. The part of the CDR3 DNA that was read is TGTGCCGCTGAGGGGAGGGGCTATGGC.

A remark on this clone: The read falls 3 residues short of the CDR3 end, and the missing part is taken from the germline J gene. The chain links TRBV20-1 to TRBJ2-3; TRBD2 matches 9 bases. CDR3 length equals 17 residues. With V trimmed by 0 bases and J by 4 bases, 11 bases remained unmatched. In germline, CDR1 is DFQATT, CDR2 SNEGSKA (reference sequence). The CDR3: CSARDFRLAGKADTQYF. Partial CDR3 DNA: TGCAGTGCTAGAGACTTCCGCCTAGCGGGAAAGGCAGATACG.

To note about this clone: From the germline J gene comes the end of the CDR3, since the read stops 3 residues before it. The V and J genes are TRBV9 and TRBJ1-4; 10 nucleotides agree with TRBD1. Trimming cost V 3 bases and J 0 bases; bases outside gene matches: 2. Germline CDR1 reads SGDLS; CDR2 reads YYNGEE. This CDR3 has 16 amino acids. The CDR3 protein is CASSGGQGATNEKLFF. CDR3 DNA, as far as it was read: TGTGCCAGCAGCGGCGGACAGGGGGCAACTAATGAAAAA. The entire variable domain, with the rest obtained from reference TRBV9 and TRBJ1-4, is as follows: DSGVTQTPKHLITATGQRVTLRCSPRSGDLSVYWYQQSLDQGLQFLIQYYNGEERAKGNILERFSAQQFPDLHSELNLSSLELGDSALYFCASSGGQGATNEKLFFGSGTQLSVL.

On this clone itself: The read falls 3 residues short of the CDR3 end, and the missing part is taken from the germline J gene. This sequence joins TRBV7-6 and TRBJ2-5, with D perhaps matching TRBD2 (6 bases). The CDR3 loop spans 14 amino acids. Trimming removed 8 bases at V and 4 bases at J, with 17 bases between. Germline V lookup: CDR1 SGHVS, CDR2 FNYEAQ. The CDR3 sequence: CASFSGDGRETQYF. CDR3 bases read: TGTGCCAGCTTCTCGGGGGACGGTCGAGAGACC.